This TCR beta chain comes out of a study of T cells in localized non-small cell lung cancer. General study points: It remains possible that heterogeneity exists, since only one tumor region was sequenced. Elevated circulating T cell density in blood was associated with longer overall survival. In uninvolved adjacent lung, T cell clonality reached its highest value, exceeding tumor.

The table came from immunoSEQ multiplex PCR; TCRdb's copy has only in-frame clones and leaves some out. Found here are approximately 25,000 clones, 90% of them singletons; the top ten hold less than 8.5%. This CDR3 contains 14 residues. V lost 2 bases to trimming and J lost 5 bases, with 11 bases between them. Germline V CDR1 and CDR2: KGHSH, LQKENI. Regarding this clone: Its target is not known.

This clonotype was sampled from a woman aged 35 to 70 with stage I lung adenocarcinoma. The chain is built from TRBV18 and TRBJ2-3; D might be TRBD1 (6 bases). The sample in question was peripheral blood, obtained before any cancer treatment. CDR3 sequence reads: CASSPNVQGDTQYF. Here the CDR3 DNA reads TGTGCCAGCTCACCAAATGTACAGGGAGATACGCAGTATTTT.